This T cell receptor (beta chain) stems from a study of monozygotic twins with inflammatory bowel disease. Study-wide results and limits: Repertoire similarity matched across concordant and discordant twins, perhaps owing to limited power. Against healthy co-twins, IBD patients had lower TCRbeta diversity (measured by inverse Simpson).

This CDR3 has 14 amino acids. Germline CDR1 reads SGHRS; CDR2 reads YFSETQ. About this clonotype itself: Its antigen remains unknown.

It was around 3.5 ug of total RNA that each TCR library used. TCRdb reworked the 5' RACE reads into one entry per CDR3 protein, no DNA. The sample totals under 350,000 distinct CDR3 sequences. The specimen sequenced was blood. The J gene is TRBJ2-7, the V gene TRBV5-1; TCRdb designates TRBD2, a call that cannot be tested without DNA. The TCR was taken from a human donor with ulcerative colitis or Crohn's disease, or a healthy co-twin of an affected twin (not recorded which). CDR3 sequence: CASSLGLSTYEQYF.